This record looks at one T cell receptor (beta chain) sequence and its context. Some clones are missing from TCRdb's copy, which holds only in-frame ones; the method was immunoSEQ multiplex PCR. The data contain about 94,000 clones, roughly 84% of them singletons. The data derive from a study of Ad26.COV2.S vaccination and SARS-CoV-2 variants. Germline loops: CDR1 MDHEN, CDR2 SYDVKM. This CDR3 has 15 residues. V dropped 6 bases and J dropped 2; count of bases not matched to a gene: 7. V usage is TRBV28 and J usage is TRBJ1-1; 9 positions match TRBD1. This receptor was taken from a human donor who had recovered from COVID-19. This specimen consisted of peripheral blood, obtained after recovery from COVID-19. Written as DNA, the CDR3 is TGTGCCAGCAGCTGGGACAGGGAGCGAAACACTGAAGCTTTCTTT. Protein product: CASSWDRERNTEAFF.